This T cell receptor beta chain was documented in a study of control samples from healthy donors and cancer patients (TCRdb year 2020). The germline V gene (reference sequence) provides CDR1 LNHDA and CDR2 SQIVND. The CDR3 goes from the cysteine to the phenylalanine over 19 residues. The entry retains the CDR3 DNA only, 57 bases that are in frame from base 1. From V the trimming removes 4 bases and from J it removes 1 base, while the gene matches leave 15 bases of the junction unaccounted for. Libraries were built with the immunoSEQ multiplex PCR assay. TCRdb retrieved this table from immuneACCESS and kept in-frame rearrangements only. Not all clones are present; in checked studies, unresolved V genes account for under half, and no reason is known for the remainder. The sample table contains roughly 220,000 clones; only one count was recorded for roughly 94% of them. The ten top clones hold around 1.5% of the sample.

Points on this clone: What this receptor recognizes is not known. The record has no base qualities; no much larger clone is one base away.

The chain employs TRBV19 and TRBJ1-1, and 10 junctional nucleotides match TRBD1. This clonotype was sampled from a man aged 45 to 65 in good health. Sequences were obtained from blood. The nucleotides are TGTGCCAGTAGTAGAGGAAGACAGGGGGCCCTCCGGGGGAACACTGAAGCTTTCTTT. Its translation reads: CASSRGRQGALRGNTEAFF.